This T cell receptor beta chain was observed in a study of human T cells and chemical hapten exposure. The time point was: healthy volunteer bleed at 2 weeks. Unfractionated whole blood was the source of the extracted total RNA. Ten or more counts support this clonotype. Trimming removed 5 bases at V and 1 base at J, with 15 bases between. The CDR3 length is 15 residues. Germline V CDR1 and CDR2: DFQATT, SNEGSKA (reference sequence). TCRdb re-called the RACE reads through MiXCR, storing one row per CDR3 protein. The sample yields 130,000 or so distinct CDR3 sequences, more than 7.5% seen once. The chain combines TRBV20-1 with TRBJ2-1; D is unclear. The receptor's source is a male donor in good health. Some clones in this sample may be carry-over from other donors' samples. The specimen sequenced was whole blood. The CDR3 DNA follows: TGCAGTGCTGACGAGCTGATTGGGTCCTACAATGAGCAGTTCTTC. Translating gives CSADELIGSYNEQFF.